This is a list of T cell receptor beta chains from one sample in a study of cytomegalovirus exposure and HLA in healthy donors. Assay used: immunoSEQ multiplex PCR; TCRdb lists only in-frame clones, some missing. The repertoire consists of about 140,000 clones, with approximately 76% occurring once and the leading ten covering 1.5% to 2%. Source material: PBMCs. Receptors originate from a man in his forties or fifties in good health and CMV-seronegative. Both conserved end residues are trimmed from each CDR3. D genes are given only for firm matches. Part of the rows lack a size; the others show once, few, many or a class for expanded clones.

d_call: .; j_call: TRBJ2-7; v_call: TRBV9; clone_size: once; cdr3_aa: ASSGQGLNEQY
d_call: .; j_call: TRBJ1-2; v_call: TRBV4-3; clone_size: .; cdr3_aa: ASSQDWGGAFDYGYT
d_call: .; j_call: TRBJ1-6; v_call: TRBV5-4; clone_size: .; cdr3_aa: ASSGGTDNNSPLH
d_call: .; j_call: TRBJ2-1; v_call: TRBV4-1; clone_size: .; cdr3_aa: ASSAERSSYNEQF
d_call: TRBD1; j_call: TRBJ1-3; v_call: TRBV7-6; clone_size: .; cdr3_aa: ASSRQTGYASSGNTIY
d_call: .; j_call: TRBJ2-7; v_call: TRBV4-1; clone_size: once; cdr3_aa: ASSQVWDTSSYEQY
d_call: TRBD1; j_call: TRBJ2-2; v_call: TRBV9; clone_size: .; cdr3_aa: ASSVGQGDNTGELF
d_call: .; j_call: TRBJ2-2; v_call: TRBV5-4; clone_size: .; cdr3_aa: ASSLYLGGTGELF
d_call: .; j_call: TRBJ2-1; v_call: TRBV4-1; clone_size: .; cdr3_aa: ASSQQVGQPTYNEQF
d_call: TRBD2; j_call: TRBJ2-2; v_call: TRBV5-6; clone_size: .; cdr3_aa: ASSLVVSGAGELF
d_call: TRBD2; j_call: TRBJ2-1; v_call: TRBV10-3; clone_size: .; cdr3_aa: AISELAGDYNEQF
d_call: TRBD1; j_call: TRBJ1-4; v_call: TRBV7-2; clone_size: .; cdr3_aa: ASSLGDRGPEKLF
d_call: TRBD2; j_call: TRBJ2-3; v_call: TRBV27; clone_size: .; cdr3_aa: ASKGLAGVLTDTQY
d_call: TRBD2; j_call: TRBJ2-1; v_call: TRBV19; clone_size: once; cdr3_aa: ASRGLANSYNEQF
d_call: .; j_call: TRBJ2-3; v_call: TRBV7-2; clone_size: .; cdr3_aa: ASSLEAMAGRDTQY
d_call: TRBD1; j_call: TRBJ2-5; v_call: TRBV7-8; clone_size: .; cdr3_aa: ASRWTGGTQETQY
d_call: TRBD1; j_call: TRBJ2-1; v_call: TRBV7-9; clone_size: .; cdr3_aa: ASSTGQGYNEQF
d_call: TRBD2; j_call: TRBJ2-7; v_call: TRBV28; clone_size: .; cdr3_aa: ASSSWLAASYEQY
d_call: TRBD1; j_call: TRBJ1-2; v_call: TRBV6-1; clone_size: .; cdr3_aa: ASSEWTGSPAPEGYT
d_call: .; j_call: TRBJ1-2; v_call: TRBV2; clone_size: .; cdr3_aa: ASSERIGPNYGYT
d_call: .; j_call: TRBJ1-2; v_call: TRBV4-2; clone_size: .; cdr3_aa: ASSQSMGGSGYGYT
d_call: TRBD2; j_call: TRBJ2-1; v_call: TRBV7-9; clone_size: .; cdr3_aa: ASSPTSGTGNHEQF
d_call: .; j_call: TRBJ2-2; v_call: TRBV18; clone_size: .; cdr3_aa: ASSPPTGSAGELF
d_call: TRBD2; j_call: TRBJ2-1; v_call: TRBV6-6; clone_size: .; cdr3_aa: ASSSGTRVDEQF
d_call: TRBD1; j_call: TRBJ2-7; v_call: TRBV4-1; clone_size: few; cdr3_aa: ASSQPTGGSYEQY
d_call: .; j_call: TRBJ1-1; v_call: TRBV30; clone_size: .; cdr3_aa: AWNQVEGTEAF
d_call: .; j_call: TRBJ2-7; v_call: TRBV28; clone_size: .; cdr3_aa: ASSFISRQPYEQY
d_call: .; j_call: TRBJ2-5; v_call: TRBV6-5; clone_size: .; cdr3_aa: ASSYSRLQAQETQY
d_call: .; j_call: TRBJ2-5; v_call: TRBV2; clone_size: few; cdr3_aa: ATGEGEETQY
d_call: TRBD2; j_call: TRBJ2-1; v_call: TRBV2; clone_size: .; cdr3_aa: ASSEERGREF
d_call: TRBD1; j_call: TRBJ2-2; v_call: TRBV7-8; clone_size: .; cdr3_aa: ASSRDSLNTGELF
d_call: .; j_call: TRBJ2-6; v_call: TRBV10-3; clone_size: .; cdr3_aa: AISEPDRQGANVLT
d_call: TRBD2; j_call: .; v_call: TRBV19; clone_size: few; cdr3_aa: ASKASGNSYEQY
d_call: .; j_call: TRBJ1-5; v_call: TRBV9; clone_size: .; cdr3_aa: ASSVQGSDQPQH
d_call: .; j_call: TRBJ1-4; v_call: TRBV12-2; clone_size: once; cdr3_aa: ASRVPGQKEGEAEKLF
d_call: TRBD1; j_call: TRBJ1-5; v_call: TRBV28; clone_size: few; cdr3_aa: ASSEDRNNQPQH
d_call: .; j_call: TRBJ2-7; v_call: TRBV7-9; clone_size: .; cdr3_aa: ASSLGALYPYEQY
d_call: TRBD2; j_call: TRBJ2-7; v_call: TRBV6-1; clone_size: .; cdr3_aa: ASSAGLAGGRYEQY
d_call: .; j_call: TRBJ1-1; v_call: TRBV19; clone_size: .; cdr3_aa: AIFIGGGMNTEAF
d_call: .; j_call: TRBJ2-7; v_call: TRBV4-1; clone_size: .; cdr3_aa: ASSYGQSYEQY
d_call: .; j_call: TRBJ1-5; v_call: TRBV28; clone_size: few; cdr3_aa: ASSRSGGEYQPQH
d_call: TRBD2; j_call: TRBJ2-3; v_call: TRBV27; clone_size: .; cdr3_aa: ASSLDSSGSWTDTQY
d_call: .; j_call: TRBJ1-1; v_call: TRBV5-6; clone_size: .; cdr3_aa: ASSFLTDLNTEAF
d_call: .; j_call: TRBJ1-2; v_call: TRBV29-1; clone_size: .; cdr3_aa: SVAGSGSSNYGYT
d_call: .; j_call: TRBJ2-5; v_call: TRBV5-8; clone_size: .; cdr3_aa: ASSPIGLQETQY
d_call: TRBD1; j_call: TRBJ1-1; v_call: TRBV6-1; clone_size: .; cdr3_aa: ASSGRDRGTAAF
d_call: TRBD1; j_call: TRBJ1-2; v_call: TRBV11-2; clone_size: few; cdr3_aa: ASSRGQVGSGYT
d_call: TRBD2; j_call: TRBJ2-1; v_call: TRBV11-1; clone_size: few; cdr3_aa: ASGRTSGPNEQF
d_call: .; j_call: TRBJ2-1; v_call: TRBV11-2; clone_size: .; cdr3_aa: ASTRRDNEQF
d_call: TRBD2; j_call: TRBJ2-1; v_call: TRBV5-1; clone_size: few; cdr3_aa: ASSLYPTSGGHSYNEQF
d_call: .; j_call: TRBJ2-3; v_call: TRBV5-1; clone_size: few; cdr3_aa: ASSSTQGFADTQY
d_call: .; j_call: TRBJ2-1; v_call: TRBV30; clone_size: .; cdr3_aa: AWRALSYEQF
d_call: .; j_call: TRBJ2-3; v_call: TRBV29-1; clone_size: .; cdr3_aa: SAPSGDTQY
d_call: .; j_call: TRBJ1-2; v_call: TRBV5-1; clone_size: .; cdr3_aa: ASSVHPDRNNYGYT
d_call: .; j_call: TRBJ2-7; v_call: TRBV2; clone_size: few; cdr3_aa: ARKETDSYEQY
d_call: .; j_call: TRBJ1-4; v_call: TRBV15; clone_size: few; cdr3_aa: ATSPAGRNEKLF
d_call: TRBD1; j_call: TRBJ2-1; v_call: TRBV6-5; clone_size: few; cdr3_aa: ASTDRGRDEQF